This T cell receptor beta chain comes out of a study of T cells after yellow fever vaccination. Study-level points and caveats: Clonotypes shared by both compartments, CD4 and CD8, made up a small share.

This clonotype came up many times. What it recognizes is unknown. TCRdb redid the calling of the 5' RACE reads with MiXCR, one entry per CDR3 protein. Counted here are about 300,000 distinct CDR3 sequences, 7.5% to 9.5% occurring once; the ten biggest clones make up 3% to 4%. The receptor comes from a man between 18 and 29 years old who received the YFV17D yellow fever vaccine. Sequenced material: CD4+ T cells sorted from PBMCs, taken 5 days after the yellow fever booster vaccination.

CDR3 sequence: CASSLFGVGEQFF. The CDR3 DNA sequence: TGTGCCAGCAGCTTGTTCGGGGTAGGTGAGCAGTTCTTC. This rearrangement joins TRBV5-6 to TRBJ2-1; D might be TRBD2 (5 bases). V was pared by 1 base and J by 9 bases, with 11 bases between. CDR3 size: 13 residues. CDR1 is SGHDT, CDR2 YYEEEE, per germline.